The clone carrying this TCR beta chain was observed a few times. Its specificity is unknown. These data belong to a study of Graves' ophthalmopathy and Graves' hyperthyroidism. Background on the study: Blood was drawn at initial diagnosis, before any treatment. Study findings and constraints: Most expanded thyroid clonotypes above 0.001 frequency also appeared in blood.

Researchers took RNA transcripts and amplified TCR beta CDR3 regions from them. The authors performed first-round RT-PCR with HTBI primers and then a second-round multiplex PCR. TCRdb passed the multiplex PCR reads through MiXCR, listing each CDR3 protein once. Found here are 400,000 or so distinct CDR3 sequences, roughly 15% of them singletons; the top ten hold roughly 2.4%. The study recruited hyperthyroidism patients aged 18 to 65 who were newly diagnosed, under 2 months' duration. Exclusion covered patients with other autoimmune diseases or uncontrolled infections (as well as pregnancy or lactation). This receptor was obtained from an adult woman with stable Graves' hyperthyroidism. The sample consisted of peripheral blood.

The CDR3 here is CASSRDQEGTEAFF. As DNA, the CDR3 is TGTGCCAGCTCACGGGACCAAGAAGGGACTGAAGCTTTCTTT. This chain joins TRBV18 and TRBJ1-1; a weak D match, TRBD1 (5 bases). Trimming left V 4 bases short and J 5 bases short, with 14 bases between. The V gene's germline CDR1 is KGHSH and CDR2 LQKENI. There are 14 residues in the CDR3.